This T cell receptor beta chain was captured by sequencing in a study of blood T cell repertoires in COVID-19. The CDR3 is 14 residues long. V shed 6 bases and J 4 bases; nucleotides not matched to a gene: 5. CDR1 MNHEY and CDR2 SVGAGI come from the germline V gene. Grouping used clinical history reported by participants in a survey and questionnaire. In the authors' workflow: Reference gene primer amplification yielded estimated nucleated cell counts. TCRdb keeps only in-frame clones here, not all; method: immunoSEQ multiplex PCR. The V and J calls and clone size come from that table; D and trimming were worked out from the DNA. The repertoire holds about 160,000 clones, with 65% to 85% as singletons.

The chain combines TRBV6-5 with TRBJ2-5; 10 nucleotides agree with TRBD1. The clonotype was recovered from a man aged 35-49 years who had recovered from COVID-19. The sequenced sample was PBMCs or T cells enriched from blood (not recorded which). In DNA form, the CDR3 reads TGTGCCAGCAGAAGACAGGGGGCGCGAGAGACCCAGTACTTC. Translated: CASRRQGARETQYF.